These T cell receptor beta chains were read from a single sample in a study of T cells after yellow fever vaccination. TCRdb itself ran the 5' RACE reads through MiXCR, one entry per CDR3 protein. Among roughly 520,000 distinct CDR3 sequences, 20% to 25% were seen once, and the ten largest hold about a sixth. The sample here was PBMCs, taken roughly 20 days after the first yellow fever vaccination. The receptors originated from a man aged 18 to 35 who received the YFV17D yellow fever vaccine. Both conserved end residues are part of each CDR3. A D gene is named only where the DNA matches it firmly. Clone size appears in some rows only: once, few, many, or a class for an expanded clone.

size	D	V	J	DNA	CDR3
few	NA	TRBV7-2	TRBJ2-5	TGTGCCAGCAGCCCCTCGGTCCGACAAGAGACCCAGTACTTC	CASSPSVRQETQYF
NA	NA	TRBV7-8	TRBJ1-4	TGTGCCAGCAGCTCCAGGGGAACTAATGAAAAACTGTTTTTT	CASSSRGTNEKLFF
many	NA	TRBV10-3	TRBJ2-3	TGTGCCTCATCGTACGGGGCCACAGATACGCAGTATTTT	CASSYGATDTQYF
few	NA	TRBV5-1	TRBJ2-1	TGCGCCAGCAGCTTGGCGAATCTAGCAAACAATGAGCAGTTCTTC	CASSLANLANNEQFF
NA	TRBD2	TRBV10-2	TRBJ2-7	TGCGCCAGCAGTGGACTAGCCTCCTACGAGCAGTACTTC	CASSGLASYEQYF
few	NA	TRBV12-3/TRBV12-4	TRBJ1-2	TGTGCCAGCAGTGAACAGGGTTATGGCTACACCTTC	CASSEQGYGYTF
NA	NA	TRBV9	TRBJ2-1	TGTGCCAGCAGCTTACTGACGGGTAGCACCTACAATGAGCAGTTCTTC	CASSLLTGSTYNEQFF
NA	NA	TRBV6-2/TRBV6-3	TRBJ2-1	TGTGCCAGCAGTCGGACTCCCATCTCCTACAATGAGCAGTTCTTC	CASSRTPISYNEQFF
NA	TRBD2	TRBV12-3/TRBV12-4	TRBJ2-5	TGTGCCAGCAGTTTGTCGGGGGGTGATACCCTCCAAGAGACCCAGTACTTC	CASSLSGGDTLQETQYF
NA	NA	TRBV5-4	TRBJ2-3	TGTGCCAGCAGCTCCTTGGGGCAGCGCACAGATACGCAGTATTTT	CASSSLGQRTDTQYF
many	NA	TRBV28	TRBJ1-1	TGTGCCAGCAGTTTATCGGGGTTGGTGGGAAGGGGCACTGAAGCTTTCTTT	CASSLSGLVGRGTEAFF
NA	TRBD2	TRBV6-1	TRBJ2-3	TGTGCCACCTCGACAGCGGGGGGCTCATCAGGCACGCAGTATTTT	CATSTAGGSSGTQYF
NA	NA	TRBV9	TRBJ2-2	TGTGCCAGCAGTGCCACGGGGAACACCGGGGAGCTGTTTTTT	CASSATGNTGELFF